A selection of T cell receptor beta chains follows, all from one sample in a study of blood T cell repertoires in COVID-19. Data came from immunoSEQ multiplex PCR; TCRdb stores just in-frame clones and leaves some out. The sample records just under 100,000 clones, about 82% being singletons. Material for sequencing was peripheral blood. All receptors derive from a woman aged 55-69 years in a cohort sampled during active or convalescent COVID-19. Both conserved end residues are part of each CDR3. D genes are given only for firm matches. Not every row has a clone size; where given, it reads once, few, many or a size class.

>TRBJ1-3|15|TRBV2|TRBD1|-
CASSGDRVTGNTIYF
TGTGCCAGCAGTGGTGACAGGGTGACTGGAAACACCATATATTTT
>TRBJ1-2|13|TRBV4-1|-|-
CASSQVGHGGYTF
TGCGCCAGCAGCCAAGTCGGACACGGTGGCTACACCTTC
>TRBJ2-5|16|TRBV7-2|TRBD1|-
CASSLKTTGGPGTQYF
TGTGCCAGCAGCTTAAAAACGACAGGGGGCCCTGGGACCCAGTACTTC
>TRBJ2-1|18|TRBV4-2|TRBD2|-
CASSQISGVREPYNEQFF
TGTGCCAGCAGCCAGATTTCCGGTGTGCGGGAGCCCTACAATGAGCAGTTCTTC
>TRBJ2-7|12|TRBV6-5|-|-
CASSLRDYEQYF
TGTGCCAGCAGTCTCAGGGACTACGAGCAGTACTTC
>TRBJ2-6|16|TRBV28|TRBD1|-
CASSSGGWAGANVLTF
TGTGCCAGCAGTTCAGGGGGCTGGGCTGGGGCCAACGTCCTGACTTTC
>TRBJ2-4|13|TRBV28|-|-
CASSFRTGNIQYF
TGTGCCAGCAGCTTTAGGACTGGGAACATTCAGTACTTC
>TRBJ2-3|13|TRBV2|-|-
CASFFGGTDTQYF
TGTGCCAGCTTCTTCGGAGGCACAGATACGCAGTATTTT
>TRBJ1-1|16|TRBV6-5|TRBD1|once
CASSSGGLDPRVGAFF
TGTGCCAGCAGTTCAGGGGGCCTGGACCCGAGGGTTGGAGCTTTCTTT
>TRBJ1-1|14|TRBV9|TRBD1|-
CASSDRSTGAEAFF
TGTGCCAGCAGCGACCGAAGCACAGGGGCCGAAGCTTTCTTT